The clone carrying this T cell receptor (beta chain) was recorded a few times. Its target is not known. This sample is part of a study of cytomegalovirus exposure and HLA in healthy donors. The CDR3 totals 14 residues. The germline V and J ends were trimmed by 5 bases and 0 bases, with 10 bases remaining between them. Germline V gives CDR1 MRHNA, CDR2 SNTAGT. Primers included in the PCR were 60 Vbeta and 13 Jbeta primers. The data were produced by immunoSEQ multiplex PCR, yet TCRdb's version contains in-frame clones alone and is incomplete. The repertoire holds 150,000 or so clones, with about 73% as singletons. Study-level points and caveats: Researchers had no immune exposure information except CMV serostatus available. In presence/absence analyses, roughly uniform sequencing depth across donors was assumed. Segments of the TCR beta V type were, in most cases, productive about 90% or about 30% of the time in an earlier analysis. Among TCR beta chains, those listed as cytomegalovirus-associated numbered approximately 150.

The chain links TRBV6-4 to TRBJ1-1; the D is unclear. The source material was PBMCs. This receptor was identified in a woman aged 55-70 years in good health and CMV-seropositive. The CDR3 sequence: CASSTEGMNTEAFF. CDR3 DNA: TGTGCCAGCAGTACGGAGGGAATGAACACTGAAGCTTTCTTT.